One T cell receptor beta chain is described in this entry. What it binds is not known. This entry belongs to a study of cytomegalovirus exposure and HLA in healthy donors. Findings and caveats of the study: The authors later found HLA-associated TCR beta chains more clonally expanded than equally common others. An analysis that was carried out later associated 16,951 TCR beta sequences with HLA alleles at 0.05 false discovery rate. Per a prior analysis, the majority of TCR beta V segments were productive roughly 87% or roughly 30% of the time.

Germline V gene sequence: CDR1 SGHKS, CDR2 YYEKEE (reference sequence). Deletions cut 3 bases from V and 5 bases from J, with 19 bases between. The CDR3 is made up of 16 amino acids. PCR involved 60 Vbeta and 13 Jbeta primers. Some clones are missing from TCRdb's copy, which holds only in-frame ones; the method was immunoSEQ multiplex PCR. This table has around 200,000 clones, around 85% appearing once. The receptor was isolated from a man in his fifties or sixties in good health and CMV-seronegative. Material for sequencing was PBMCs. The chain links TRBV5-5 to TRBJ2-3, with a possible D match to TRBD1 (6 bases). The CDR3 nucleotides read TGTGCCAGCAGCTCCCTACAGGGTGTTCCGGGAGATACGCAGTATTTT. It is translated as CASSSLQGVPGDTQYF.